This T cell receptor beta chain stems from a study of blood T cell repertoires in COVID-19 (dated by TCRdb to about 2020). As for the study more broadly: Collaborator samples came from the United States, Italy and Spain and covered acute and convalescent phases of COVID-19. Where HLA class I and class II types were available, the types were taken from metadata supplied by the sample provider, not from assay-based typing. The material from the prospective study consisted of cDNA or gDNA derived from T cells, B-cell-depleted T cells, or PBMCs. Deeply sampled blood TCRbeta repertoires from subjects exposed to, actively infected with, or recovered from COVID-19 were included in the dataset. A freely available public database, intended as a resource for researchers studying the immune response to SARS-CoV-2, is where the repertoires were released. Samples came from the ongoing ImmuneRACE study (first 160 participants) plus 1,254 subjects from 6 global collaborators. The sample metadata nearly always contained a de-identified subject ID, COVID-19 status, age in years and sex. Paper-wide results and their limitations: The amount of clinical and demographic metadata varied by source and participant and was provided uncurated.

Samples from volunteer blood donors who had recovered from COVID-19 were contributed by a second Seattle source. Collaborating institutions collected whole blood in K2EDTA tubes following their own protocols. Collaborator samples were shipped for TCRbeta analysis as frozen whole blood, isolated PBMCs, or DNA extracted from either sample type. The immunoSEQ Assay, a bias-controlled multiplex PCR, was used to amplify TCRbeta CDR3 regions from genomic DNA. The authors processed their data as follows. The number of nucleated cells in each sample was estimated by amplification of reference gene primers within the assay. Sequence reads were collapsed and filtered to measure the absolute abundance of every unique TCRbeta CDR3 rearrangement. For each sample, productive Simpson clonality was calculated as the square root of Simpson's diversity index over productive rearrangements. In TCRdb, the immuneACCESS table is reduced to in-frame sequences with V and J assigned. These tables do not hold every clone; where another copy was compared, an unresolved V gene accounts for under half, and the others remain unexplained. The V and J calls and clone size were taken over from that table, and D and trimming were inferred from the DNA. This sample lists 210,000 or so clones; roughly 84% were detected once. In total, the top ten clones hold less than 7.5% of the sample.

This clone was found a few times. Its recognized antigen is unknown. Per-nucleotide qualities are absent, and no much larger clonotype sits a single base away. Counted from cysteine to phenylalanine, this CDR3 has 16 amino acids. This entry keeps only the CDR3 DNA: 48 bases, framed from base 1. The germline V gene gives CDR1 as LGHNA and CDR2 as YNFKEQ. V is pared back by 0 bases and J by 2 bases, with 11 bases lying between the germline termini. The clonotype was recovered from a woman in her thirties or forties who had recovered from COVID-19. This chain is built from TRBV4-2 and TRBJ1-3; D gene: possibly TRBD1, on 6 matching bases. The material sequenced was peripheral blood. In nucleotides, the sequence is TGTGCCAGCAGCCAAGAATTCCGGACAGCTGGAAACACCATATATTTT. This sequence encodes CASSQEFRTAGNTIYF.